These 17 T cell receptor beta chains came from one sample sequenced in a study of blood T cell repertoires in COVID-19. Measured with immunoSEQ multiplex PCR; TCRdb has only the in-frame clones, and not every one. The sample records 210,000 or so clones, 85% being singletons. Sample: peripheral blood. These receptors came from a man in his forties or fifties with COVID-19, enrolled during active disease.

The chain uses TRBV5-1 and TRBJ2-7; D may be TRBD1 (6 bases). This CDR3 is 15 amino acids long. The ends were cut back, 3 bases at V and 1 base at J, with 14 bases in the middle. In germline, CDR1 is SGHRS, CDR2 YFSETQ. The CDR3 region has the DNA TGCGCCAGCAGCTGGGAGCAGGGGACATCCTACGAGCAGTACTTC. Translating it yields CASSWEQGTSYEQYF.

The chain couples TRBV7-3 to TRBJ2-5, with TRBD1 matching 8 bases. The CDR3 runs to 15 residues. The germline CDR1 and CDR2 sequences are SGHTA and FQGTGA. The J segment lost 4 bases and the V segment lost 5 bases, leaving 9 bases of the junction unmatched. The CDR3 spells CASSHQGAYAETQYF. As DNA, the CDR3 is TGTGCCAGCAGCCATCAGGGGGCCTATGCAGAGACCCAGTACTTC.

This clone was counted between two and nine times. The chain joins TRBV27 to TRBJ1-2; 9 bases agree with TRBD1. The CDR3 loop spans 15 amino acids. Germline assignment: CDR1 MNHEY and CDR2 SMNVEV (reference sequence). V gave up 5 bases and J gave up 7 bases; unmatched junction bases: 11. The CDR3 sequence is CASSAVGQGQGGYTF. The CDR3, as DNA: TGTGCCAGCAGTGCTGTAGGACAGGGGCAGGGTGGCTACACCTTC.

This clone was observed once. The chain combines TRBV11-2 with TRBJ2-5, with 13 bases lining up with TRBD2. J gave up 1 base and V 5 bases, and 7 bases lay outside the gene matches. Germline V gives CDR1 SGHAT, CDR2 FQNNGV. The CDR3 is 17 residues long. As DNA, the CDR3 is TGTGCCAGCAGCCCACGGACTAGCGGGGGAATCCAAGAGACCCAGTACTTC. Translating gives CASSPRTSGGIQETQYF.

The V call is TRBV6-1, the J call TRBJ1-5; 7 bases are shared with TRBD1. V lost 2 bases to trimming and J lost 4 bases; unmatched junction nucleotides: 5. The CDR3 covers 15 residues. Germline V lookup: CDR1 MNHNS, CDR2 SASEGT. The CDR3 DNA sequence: TGTGCCAGCAGTGAACGGGAACAGGGGAATCAGCCCCAGCATTTT. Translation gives CASSEREQGNQPQHF.

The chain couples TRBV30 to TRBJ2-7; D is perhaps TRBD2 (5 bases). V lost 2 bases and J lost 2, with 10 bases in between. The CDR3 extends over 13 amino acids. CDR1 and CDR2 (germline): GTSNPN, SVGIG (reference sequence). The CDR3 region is CAWSPGSAYEQYF. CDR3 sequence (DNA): TGTGCCTGGAGTCCGGGGTCGGCCTACGAGCAGTACTTC.

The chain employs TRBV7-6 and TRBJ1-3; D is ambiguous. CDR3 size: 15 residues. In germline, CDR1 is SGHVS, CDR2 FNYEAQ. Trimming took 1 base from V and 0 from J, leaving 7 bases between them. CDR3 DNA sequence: TGTGCCAGCAGCTTAGGGCACAGCTCTGGAAACACCATATATTTT. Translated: CASSLGHSSGNTIYF.

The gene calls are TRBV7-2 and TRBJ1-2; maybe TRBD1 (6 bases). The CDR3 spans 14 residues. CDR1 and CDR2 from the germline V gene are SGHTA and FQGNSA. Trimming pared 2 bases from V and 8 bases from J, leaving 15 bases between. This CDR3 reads CASSLIQGKEGYTF. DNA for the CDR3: TGTGCCAGCAGCTTAATACAGGGAAAGGAGGGCTACACCTTC.

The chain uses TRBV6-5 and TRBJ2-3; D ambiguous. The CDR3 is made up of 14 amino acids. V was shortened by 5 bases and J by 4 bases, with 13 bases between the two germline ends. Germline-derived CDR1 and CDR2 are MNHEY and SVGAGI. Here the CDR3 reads CASSRSDWADTQYF. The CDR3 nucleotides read TGTGCCAGCAGTCGTTCTGACTGGGCAGATACGCAGTATTTT.

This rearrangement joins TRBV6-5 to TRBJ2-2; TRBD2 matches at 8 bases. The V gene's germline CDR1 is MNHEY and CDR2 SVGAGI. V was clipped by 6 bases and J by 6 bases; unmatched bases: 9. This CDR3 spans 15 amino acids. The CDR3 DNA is TGTGCCAGCAGGCGCGCCGCGGGGGGATCCGGGGAGCTGTTTTTT. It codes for CASRRAAGGSGELFF.

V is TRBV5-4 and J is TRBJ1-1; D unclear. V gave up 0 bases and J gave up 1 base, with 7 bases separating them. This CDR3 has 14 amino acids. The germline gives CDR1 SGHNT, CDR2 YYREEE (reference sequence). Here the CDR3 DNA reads TGTGCCAGCAGCTTGGATCAGTGGAACACTGAAGCTTTCTTT. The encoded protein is CASSLDQWNTEAFF.

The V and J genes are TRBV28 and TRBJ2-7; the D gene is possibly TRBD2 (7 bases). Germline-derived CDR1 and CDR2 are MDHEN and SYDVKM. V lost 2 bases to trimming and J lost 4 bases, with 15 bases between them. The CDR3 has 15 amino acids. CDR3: CASSLLGGPGYEQYF. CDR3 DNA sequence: TGTGCCAGCAGTTTACTGGGGGGGCCGGGGTACGAGCAGTACTTC.

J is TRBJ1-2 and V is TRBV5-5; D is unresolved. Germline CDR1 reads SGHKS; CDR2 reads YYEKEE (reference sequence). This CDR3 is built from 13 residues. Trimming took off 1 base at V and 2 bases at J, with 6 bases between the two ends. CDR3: CASSLTANYGYTF. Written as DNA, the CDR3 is TGTGCCAGCAGCTTGACAGCCAACTATGGCTACACCTTC.

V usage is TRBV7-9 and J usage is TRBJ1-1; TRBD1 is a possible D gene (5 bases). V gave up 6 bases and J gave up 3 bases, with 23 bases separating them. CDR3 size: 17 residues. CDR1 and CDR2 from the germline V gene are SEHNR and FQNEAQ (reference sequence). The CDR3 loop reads CASSPLGLIGGDTEAFF. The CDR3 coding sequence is TGTGCCAGCAGTCCCTTGGGTCTCATCGGGGGGGACACTGAAGCTTTCTTT.

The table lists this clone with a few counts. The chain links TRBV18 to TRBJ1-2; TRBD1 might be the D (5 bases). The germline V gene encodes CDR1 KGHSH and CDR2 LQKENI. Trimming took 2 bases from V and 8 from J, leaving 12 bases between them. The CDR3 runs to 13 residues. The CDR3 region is CASSPTDSRGYTF. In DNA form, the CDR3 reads TGTGCCAGCTCACCAACCGACAGTAGGGGCTACACCTTC.

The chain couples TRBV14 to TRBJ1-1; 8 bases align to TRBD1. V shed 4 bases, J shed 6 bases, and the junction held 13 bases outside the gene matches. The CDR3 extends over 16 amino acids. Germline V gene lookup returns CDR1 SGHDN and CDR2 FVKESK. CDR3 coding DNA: TGTGCCAGCAGCCTTTCGGTTTGGACAGGGCTACCTGAAGCTTTCTTT. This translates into CASSLSVWTGLPEAFF.

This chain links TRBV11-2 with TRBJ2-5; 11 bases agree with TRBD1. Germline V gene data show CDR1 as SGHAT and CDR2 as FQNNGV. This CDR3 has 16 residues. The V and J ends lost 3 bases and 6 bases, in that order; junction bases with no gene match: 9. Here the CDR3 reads CASSFGSGTGGQTQYF. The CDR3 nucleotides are TGTGCCAGCAGCTTCGGGTCCGGGACAGGGGGTCAGACCCAGTACTTC.